This T cell receptor beta chain emerged from a study of blood T cell repertoires in COVID-19. About the research overall: The samples span acute and convalescent COVID-19 from the United States, Italy and Spain. Sources were T cells, B-cell-depleted T cells, or PBMCs; the material itself was cDNA or gDNA.

Sequenced by immunoSEQ multiplex PCR; TCRdb stores in-frame clones only, minus some. The sample carries about 250,000 clones, 80% to 90% recorded once. V was pared by 7 bases and J by 1 base, with 7 bases of the junction left unmatched. This CDR3 region has 15 residues. Germline V lookup: CDR1 SNHLY, CDR2 FYNNEI. This TCR was recovered from a man at least 80 years old with acute or convalescent COVID-19. The sequencing sample was made of peripheral blood. This chain links TRBV2 with TRBJ2-3, with 8 positions matching TRBD1. CDR3 protein: CASNPDRGGTDTQYF. The CDR3 DNA sequence: TGTGCCAGCAACCCCGACAGGGGCGGCACAGATACGCAGTATTTT. The whole variable domain, remainder taken from reference TRBV2 and TRBJ2-3, is EPEVTQTPSHQVTQMGQEVILRCVPISNHLYFYWYRQILGQKVEFLVSFYNNEISEKSEIFDDQFSVERPDGSNFTLKIRSTKLEDSAMYFCASNPDRGGTDTQYFGPGTRLTVL.